Shown below are 5 T cell receptor beta chains from a single sample sequenced in a study of cytomegalovirus exposure and HLA in healthy donors. TCRdb's copy holds only in-frame clones and misses some; the assay was immunoSEQ multiplex PCR. The sample includes about 120,000 clones, around nine tenths of them seen just once. Material for sequencing was PBMCs. The receptor set was obtained from a woman under 30 in good health and CMV-seropositive.

The chain uses TRBV28 and TRBJ1-5, with a possible D match to TRBD1 (6 bases). Germline CDR1 and CDR2: MDHEN and SYDVKM. Trimming took 2 bases from V and 4 from J, leaving 12 bases between them. This CDR3 contains 15 residues. CDR3 nucleotides: TGTGCCAGCAGTTTAACGGCCACAGGGAATCAGCCCCAGCATTTT. Residues: CASSLTATGNQPQHF.

The chain is built from TRBV4-1 and TRBJ2-1, with D possibly matching TRBD2 (5 bases). V was trimmed by 1 base and J by 0 bases, leaving 13 bases between them. This CDR3 contains 17 residues. Germline CDR1 and CDR2: MGHRA and YSYEKL. The CDR3 loop reads CASSQVSVRVSYNEQFF. The DNA for the CDR3 is TGCGCCAGCAGCCAAGTCTCTGTGAGGGTCTCCTACAATGAGCAGTTCTTC.

This clone has only a few counts. The CDR3 loop reads CASSQDTGIVNQPQHF. DNA of the CDR3: TGCGCCAGCAGCCAAGATACCGGGATCGTCAATCAGCCCCAGCATTTT. The rearrangement joins TRBV4-1 to TRBJ1-5; D is undetermined. Germline V lookup: CDR1 MGHRA, CDR2 YSYEKL. Trimming removed 0 bases at V and 3 bases at J, with 12 bases between. There are 16 residues in the CDR3.

The rearrangement links TRBV7-8 to TRBJ2-3; 10 bases are shared with TRBD1. The CDR3 spans 16 residues. V was clipped by 5 bases and J by 2 bases; unmatched bases: 7. Looked up from germline, CDR1 is SGHVS and CDR2 is FQNEAQ. CDR3 residues: CASSATGGPSTDTQYF. The CDR3, as DNA: TGTGCCAGCAGCGCGACAGGGGGCCCCTCCACAGATACGCAGTATTTT.

This chain connects TRBV9 to TRBJ1-5, with TRBD1 matching 7 bases. Germline trimming cut 0 bases from V and 4 bases from J; bases unmatched to any gene: 4. Germline values: CDR1 SGDLS, CDR2 YYNGEE. The CDR3 consists of 15 residues. The DNA of the CDR3 is TGTGCCAGCAGCGTAGGCGGGACAGTTAATCAGCCCCAGCATTTT. It encodes CASSVGGTVNQPQHF.